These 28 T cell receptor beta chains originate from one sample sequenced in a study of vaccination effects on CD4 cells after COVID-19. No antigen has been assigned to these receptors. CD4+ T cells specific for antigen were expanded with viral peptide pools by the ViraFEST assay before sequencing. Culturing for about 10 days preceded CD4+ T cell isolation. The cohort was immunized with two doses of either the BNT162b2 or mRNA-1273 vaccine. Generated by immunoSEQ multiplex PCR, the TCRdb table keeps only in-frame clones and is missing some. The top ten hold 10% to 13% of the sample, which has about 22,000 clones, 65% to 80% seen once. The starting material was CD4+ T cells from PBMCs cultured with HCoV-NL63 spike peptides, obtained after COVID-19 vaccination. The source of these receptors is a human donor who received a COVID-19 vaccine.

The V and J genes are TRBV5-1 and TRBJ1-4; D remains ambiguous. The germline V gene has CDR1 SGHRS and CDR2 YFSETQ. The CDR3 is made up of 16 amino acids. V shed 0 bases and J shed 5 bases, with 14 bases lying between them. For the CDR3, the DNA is TGCGCCAGCAGCTTGGCCGGGATTGAGGCAAATGAAAAACTGTTTTTT. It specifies CASSLAGIEANEKLFF. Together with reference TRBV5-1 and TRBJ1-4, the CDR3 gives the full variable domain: KAGVTQTPRYLIKTRGQQVTLSCSPISGHRSVSWYQQTPGQGLQFLFEYFSETQRNKGNFPGRFSGRQFSNSRSEMNVSTLELGDSALYLCASSLAGIEANEKLFFGSGTQLSVL.

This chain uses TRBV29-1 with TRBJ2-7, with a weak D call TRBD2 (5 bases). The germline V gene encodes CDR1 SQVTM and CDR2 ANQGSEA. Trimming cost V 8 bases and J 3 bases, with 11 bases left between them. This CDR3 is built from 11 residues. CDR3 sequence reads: CSILVDYEQYF. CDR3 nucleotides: TGCAGCATACTAGTGGACTACGAGCAGTACTTC.

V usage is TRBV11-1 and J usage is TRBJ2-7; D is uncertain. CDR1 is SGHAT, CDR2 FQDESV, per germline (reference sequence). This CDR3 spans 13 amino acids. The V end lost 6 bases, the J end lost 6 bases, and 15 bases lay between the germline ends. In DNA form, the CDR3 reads TGTGCCAGCAGTAAAAATGGTCGGAGCGAGCAGTACTTC. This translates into CASSKNGRSEQYF.

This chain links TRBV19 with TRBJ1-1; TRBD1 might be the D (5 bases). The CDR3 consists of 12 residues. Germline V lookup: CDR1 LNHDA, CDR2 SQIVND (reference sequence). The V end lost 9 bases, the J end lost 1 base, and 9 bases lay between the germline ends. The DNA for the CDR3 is TGTGCCAGCGGACAACCGAACACTGAAGCTTTCTTT. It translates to CASGQPNTEAFF.

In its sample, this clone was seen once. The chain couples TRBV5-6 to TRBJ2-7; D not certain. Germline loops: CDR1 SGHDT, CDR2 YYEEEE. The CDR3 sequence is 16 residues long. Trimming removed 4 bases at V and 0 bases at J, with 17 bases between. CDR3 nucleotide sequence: TGTGCCAGCAGCGCCTATCTTCGGTGGAACTCCTACGAGCAGTACTTC. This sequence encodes CASSAYLRWNSYEQYF.

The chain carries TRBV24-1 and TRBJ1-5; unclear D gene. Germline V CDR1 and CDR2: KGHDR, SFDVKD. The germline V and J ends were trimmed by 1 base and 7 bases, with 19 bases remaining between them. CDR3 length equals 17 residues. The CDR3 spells CATSDFLHSGRGQPQHF. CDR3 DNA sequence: TGTGCCACCAGTGATTTCTTACACAGCGGGCGGGGACAGCCCCAGCATTTT.

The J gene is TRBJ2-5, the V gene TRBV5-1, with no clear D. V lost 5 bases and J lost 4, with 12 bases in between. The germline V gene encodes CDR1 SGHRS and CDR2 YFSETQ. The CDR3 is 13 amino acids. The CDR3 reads CASSKNRAETQYF. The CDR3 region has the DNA TGCGCCAGCAGTAAAAATAGGGCAGAGACCCAGTACTTC.

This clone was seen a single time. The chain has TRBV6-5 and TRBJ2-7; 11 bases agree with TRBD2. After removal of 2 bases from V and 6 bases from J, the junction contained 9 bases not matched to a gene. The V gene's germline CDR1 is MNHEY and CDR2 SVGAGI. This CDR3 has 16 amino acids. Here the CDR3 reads CASSYHGSGRVSEQYF. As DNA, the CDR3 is TGTGCCAGCAGTTACCACGGTAGCGGGAGGGTGAGCGAGCAGTACTTC.

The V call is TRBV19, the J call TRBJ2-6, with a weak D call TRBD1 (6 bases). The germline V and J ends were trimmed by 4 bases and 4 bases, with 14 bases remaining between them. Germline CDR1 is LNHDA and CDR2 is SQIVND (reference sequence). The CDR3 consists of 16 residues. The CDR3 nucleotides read TGTGCCAGTAGTACTTCAGGGGTTTCAGGGGCCAACGTCCTGACTTTC. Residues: CASSTSGVSGANVLTF.

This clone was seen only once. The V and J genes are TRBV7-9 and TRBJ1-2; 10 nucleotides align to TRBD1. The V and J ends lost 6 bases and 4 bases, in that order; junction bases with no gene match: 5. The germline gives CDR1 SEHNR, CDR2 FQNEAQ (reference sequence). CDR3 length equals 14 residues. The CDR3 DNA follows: TGTGCCAGCAGACTCGGGACAGGGGCCTATGGCTACACCTTC. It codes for CASRLGTGAYGYTF.

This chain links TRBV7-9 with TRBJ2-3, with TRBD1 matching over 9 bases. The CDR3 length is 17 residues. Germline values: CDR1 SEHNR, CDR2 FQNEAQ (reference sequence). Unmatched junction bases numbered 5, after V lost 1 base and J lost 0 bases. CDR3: CASSLVAGTGSTDTQYF. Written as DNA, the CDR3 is TGTGCCAGCAGCTTAGTGGCCGGGACAGGGAGCACAGATACGCAGTATTTT.

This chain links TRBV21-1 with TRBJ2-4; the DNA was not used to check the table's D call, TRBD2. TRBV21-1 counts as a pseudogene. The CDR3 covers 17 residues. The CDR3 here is CASSKHGGRAAKNIQYF. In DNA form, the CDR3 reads TGTGCCAGCAGCAAACATGGCGGGAGAGCGGCCAAAAACATTCAGTACTTC.

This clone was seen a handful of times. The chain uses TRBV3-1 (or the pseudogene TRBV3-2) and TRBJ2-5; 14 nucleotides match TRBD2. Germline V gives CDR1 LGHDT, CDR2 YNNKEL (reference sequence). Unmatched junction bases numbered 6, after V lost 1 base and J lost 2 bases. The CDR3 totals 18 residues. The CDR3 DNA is TGTGCCAGCAGCCAAGTATACGGACTAGCGGGGGGACAAGAGACCCAGTACTTC. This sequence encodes CASSQVYGLAGGQETQYF.

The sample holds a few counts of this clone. Here the CDR3 DNA reads TGCGCCAGCAGCCAAGATCCGGGACAAGGGAACAATCAGCCCCAGCATTTT. Translation: CASSQDPGQGNNQPQHF. The chain recombines TRBV4-1 with TRBJ1-5, with a tentative D call TRBD1 (6 bases). The V gene lost 0 bases and the J gene lost 3 bases, with 15 bases spanning the gap. The CDR3 loop spans 17 amino acids. Germline V gene lookup returns CDR1 MGHRA and CDR2 YSYEKL.

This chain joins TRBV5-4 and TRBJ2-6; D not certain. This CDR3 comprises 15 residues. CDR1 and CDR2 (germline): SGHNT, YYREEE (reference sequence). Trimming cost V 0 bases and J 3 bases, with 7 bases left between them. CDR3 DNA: TGTGCCAGCAGCTTGGACCTTAGTGGGGCCAACGTCCTGACTTTC. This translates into CASSLDLSGANVLTF.

The CDR3 coding sequence is TGTGCCAGCAGCTTAGCCAGGGGTACTTCCTACAATGAGCAGTTCTTC. Encoded protein: CASSLARGTSYNEQFF. The V gene is TRBV11-1, the J gene TRBJ2-1; perhaps TRBD1 as D (6 bases). Germline V lookup: CDR1 SGHAT, CDR2 FQDESV (reference sequence). This CDR3 has 16 amino acids. V was cut by 0 bases and J by 1 base, with 10 bases left in between.

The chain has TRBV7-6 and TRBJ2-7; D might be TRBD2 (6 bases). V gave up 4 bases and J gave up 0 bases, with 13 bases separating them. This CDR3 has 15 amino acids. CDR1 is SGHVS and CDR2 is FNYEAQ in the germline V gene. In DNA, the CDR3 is TGTGCCAGCAGCTCCACCGGGACTGCCTCCTACGAGCAGTACTTC. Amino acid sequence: CASSSTGTASYEQYF.

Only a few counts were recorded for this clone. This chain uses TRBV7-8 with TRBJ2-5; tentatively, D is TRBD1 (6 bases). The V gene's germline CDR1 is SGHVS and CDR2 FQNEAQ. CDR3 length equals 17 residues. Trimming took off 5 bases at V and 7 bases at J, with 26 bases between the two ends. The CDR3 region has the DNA TGTGCCAGCAGCATGCCATCCGGGACAAGCGCCATCGGGACCCAGTACTTC. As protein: CASSMPSGTSAIGTQYF.

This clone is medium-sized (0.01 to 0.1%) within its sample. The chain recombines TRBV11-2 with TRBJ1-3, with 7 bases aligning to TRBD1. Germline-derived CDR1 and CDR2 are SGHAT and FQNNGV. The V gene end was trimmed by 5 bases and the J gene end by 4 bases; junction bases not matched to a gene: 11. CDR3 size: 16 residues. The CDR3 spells CASSGGQVLHGNTIYF. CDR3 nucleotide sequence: TGTGCCAGCAGCGGAGGACAGGTGTTACACGGAAACACCATATATTTT.

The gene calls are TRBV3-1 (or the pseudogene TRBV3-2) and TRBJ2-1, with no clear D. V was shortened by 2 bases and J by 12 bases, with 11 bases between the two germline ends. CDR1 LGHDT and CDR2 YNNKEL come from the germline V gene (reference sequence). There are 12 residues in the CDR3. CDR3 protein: CASSQLEASQFF. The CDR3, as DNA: TGTGCCAGCAGCCAACTAGAGGCTTCGCAGTTCTTC.

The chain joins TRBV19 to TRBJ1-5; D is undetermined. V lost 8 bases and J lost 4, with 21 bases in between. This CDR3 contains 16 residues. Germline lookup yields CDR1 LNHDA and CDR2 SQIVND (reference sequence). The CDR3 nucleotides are TGTGCCAGTTCCCTAGAAGGGAGGGCAGGAAATCAGCCCCAGCATTTT. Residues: CASSLEGRAGNQPQHF.

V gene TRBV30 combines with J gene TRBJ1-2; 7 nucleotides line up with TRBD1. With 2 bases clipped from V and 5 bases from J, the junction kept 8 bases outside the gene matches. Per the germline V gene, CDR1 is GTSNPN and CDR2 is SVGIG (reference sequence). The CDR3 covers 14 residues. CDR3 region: CAWSPTGTAYGYTF. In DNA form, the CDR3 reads TGTGCCTGGAGTCCAACCGGGACAGCATATGGCTACACCTTC.

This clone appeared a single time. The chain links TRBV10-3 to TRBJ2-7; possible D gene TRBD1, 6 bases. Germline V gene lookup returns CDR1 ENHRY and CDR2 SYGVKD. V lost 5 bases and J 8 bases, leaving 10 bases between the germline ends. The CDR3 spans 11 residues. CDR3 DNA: TGTGCCATCAGTTATACAGGGCAGCAGTACTTC. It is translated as CAISYTGQQYF.

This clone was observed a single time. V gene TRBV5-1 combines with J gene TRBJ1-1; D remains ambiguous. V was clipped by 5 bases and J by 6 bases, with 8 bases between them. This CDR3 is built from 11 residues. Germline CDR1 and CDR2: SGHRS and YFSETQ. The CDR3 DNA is TGCGCCAGCAGGTTAGGCTCTGAAGCTTTCTTT. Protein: CASRLGSEAFF.

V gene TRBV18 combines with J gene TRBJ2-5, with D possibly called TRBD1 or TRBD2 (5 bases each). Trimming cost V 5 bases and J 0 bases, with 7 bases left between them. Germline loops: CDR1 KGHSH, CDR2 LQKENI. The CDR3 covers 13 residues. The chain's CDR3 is CASSWGHQETQYF. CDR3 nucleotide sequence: TGTGCCAGCTCATGGGGACACCAAGAGACCCAGTACTTC.

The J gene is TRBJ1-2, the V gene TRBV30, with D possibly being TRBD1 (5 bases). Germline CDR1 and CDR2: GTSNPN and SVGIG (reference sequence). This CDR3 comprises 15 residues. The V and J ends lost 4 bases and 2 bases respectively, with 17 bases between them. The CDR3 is CAWIQGRSSNYGYTF. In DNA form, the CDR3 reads TGTGCCTGGATTCAGGGTCGGTCGTCCAACTATGGCTACACCTTC.

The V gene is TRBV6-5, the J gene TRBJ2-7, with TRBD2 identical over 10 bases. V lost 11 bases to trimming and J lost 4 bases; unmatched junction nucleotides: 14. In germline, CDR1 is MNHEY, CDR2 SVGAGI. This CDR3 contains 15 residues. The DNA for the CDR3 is TGTGCCGGGATGAGATCTAGCGGGGGCATTTACGAGCAGTACTTC. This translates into CAGMRSSGGIYEQYF.

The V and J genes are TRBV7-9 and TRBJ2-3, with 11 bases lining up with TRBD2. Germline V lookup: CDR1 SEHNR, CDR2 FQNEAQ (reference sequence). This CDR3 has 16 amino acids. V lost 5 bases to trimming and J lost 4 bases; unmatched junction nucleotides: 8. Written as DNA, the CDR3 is TGTGCCAGCAGCCCCACTAGCGGGAGTAGCGCAGATACGCAGTATTTT. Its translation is CASSPTSGSSADTQYF. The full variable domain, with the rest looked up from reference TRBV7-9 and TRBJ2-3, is DTGVSQNPRHKITKRGQNVTFRCDPISEHNRLYWYRQTLGQGPEFLTYFQNEAQLEKSRLLSDRFSAERPKGSFSTLEIQRTEQGDSAMYLCASSPTSGSSADTQYFGPGTRLTVL.